This TCR beta chain was profiled in a study of blood T cell repertoires in COVID-19. As for the study in general: Sources were T cells, B-cell-depleted T cells, or PBMCs; the material itself was cDNA or gDNA.

CDR1 SGHDN and CDR2 FVKESK come from the germline V gene. This CDR3 contains 17 residues. Original processing notes: Reference gene primer amplification gave estimated nucleated cell counts. Generated by immunoSEQ multiplex PCR, the TCRdb table keeps only in-frame clones and is missing some. V and J calls and clone size follow that table, whereas D and trimming were derived from the DNA. The sample carries roughly 150,000 clones, about 80% recorded once. Input material: peripheral blood. This sequence joins TRBV14 and TRBJ2-7, with 7 bases aligning to TRBD2. The sequence derives from a man aged 55-75 years with acute or convalescent COVID-19. The CDR3 reads CACPDLTRDYRTYEQYF. The CDR3 region has the DNA TGTGCTTGTCCTGACTTAACCCGGGACTACAGGACCTACGAGCAGTACTTC. Complete variable domain (other parts from reference TRBV14 and TRBJ2-7): EAGVTQFPSHSVIEKGQTVTLRCDPISGHDNLYWYRRVMGKEIKFLLHFVKESKQDESGMPNNRFLAERTGGTYSTLKVQPAELEDSGVYFCACPDLTRDYRTYEQYFGPGTRLTVT.